This section outlines one T cell receptor (beta chain) sequence together with its context. Its antigen is not known. This entry belongs to a study of cytomegalovirus exposure and HLA in healthy donors. The wider study: There were approximately 80 million unique TCRs (from HLA-typed donors) in an early data release. Study observations and caveats: Among TCR beta chains, those listed as cytomegalovirus-associated numbered over 150. V segments that were indistinguishable, TRBV6-2 and TRBV6-3 among them, were omitted from analysis. A later analysis showed that HLA-associated TCR beta chains had undergone more clonal expansion than equally common others.

Germline CDR1 is GTSNPN and CDR2 is SVGIG (reference sequence). Between the trimmed V and J ends, which lost 0 bases and 0 bases, there was a span of 9 bases. CDR3 length equals 15 residues. The PCR employed 60 Vbeta primers together with 13 Jbeta primers. This table comes from immunoSEQ multiplex PCR, and its TCRdb copy is limited to in-frame clones, with some not included. The sample includes some 110,000 clones, roughly 70% of them seen just once. The rearrangement uses TRBV30 and TRBJ1-3; tentatively, D is TRBD1 (5 bases). This sequence was found in a woman in her 50s in good health and CMV-seropositive. Material: PBMCs. CDR3 in DNA: TGTGCCTGGAGTGTAGCAGGGAACTCTGGAAACACCATATATTTT. It translates to CAWSVAGNSGNTIYF.